Sequencing of this T cell receptor beta chain was carried out in a study of tumor-infiltrating lymphocytes in primary liver carcinoma. With respect to this clonotype: The germline gene is not matched at one end of the junction; a read error may be the cause.

Germline assignment: CDR1 KGHDR and CDR2 SFDVKD. The CDR3 has 16 amino acids. The template, around 520 ng total RNA, yielded TCR beta cDNA made with a constant-region primer. Three nested multiplex PCR rounds, a slightly modified ARM-PCR method, built the TCR beta libraries. Forward primers for TRBV1-TRBV30 and a C-beta reverse primer served the first two PCR rounds, at about 9 cycles each. TCRdb re-analysed the multiplex PCR reads in MiXCR, keeping a single row per CDR3 protein. This sample has fewer than 200,000 distinct CDR3 sequences, with around four fifths found just once. Unsorted bulk tissue, roughly 19-34 mg of it, served as the source for co-extraction of RNA and DNA.

V is TRBV24-1 and J is TRBJ2-6; a weak D match, TRBD2 (6 bases). Material: tumor tissue from primary liver carcinoma. This receptor was identified in a man aged 40-49 years with primary liver carcinoma and hepatitis B virus infection. The CDR3 bases are TGTGCCACCAGTGACCCGGGAGAAACTGGGGCCAACATCCTGTCTTTC. Residues: CATSDPGETGANILSF.